This T cell receptor (beta chain) appears in the sequencing data of a study of T cell repertoires in cytomegalovirus infection (dated by TCRdb to the late 2010s). With respect to the entire study: Peptide stimulations targeted recently identified HLA-C-restricted CMV epitopes, whose presentation resists viral immunomodulation, together with well-studied HLA-B-restricted epitopes. Because public TCR beta signatures pointed to carriage of CMV infection together with the matching HLA type, the HLA type of each donor mattered for the analysis. The research as a whole found: In the ex vivo response, HLA-C-restricted CMV-specific TCR beta clonotypes were dominant, and in two of eight donors the single most frequent clonotype came from this HLA-C-restricted group. Cumulative frequency of public TCR beta family members discriminated carriers of CMV infection plus the relevant HLA type in this cohort and an independent 352-donor cohort.

Reading from cysteine to phenylalanine, the CDR3 counts 16 amino acids. The retained sequence is limited to the CDR3, 48 bases, with the frame set at the first base. V loses 4 bases of germline sequence and J loses 3 bases, and the interval between the two ends is 18 bases. As encoded in the germline V gene (reference sequence), CDR1 is DFQATT while CDR2 is SNEGSKA. In the paper's terms, the treatment or condition label means: in vitro stimulation with specific CMV peptide epitopes to enrich CMV-specific T cells. Reads for this sample came from an Illumina HiSeq 1500. Clones were called with MiXCR by TCRdb after fastp trimmed the public reads at Q25, and only in-frame beta chains were retained. CDR3 protein sequences are deduplicated, and each keeps its most common genes and DNA. The sample table records approximately 990,000 distinct CDR3 sequences; around 30% of these occur just once. The ten most abundant clones make up around an eighth of the sample.

Concerning this clonotype itself: Its specific antigen is unknown. One base away there is no much larger clone; base qualities are not given.

This chain is built from TRBV20-1 and TRBJ2-2, with TRBD2 tentatively as D gene (6 bases match). The receptor was isolated from a human donor in good health (CMV status not recorded). Some clones in this sample may be carry-over from other donors' samples. The starting material was cultured CD8+ T cells from PBMCs, obtained from culture after CMV antigen stimulation. CDR3 sequence: CSAKAPGGVDTGELFF. The DNA sequence is as follows: TGCAGTGCTAAAGCCCCGGGCGGGGTCGACACCGGGGAGCTGTTTTTT.